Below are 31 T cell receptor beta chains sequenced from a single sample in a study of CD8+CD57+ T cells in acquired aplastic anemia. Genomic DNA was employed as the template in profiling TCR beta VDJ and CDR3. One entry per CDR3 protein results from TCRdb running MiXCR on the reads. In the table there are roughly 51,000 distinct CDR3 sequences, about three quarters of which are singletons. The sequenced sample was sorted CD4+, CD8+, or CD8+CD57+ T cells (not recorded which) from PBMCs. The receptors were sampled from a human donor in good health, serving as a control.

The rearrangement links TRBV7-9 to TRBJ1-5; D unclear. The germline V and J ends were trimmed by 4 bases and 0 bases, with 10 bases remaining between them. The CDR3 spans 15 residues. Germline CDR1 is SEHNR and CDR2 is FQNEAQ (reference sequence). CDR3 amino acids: CASSSTLCSNQPQHF. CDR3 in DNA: TGTGCCAGCAGCTCTACACTGTGTAGCAATCAGCCCCAGCATTTT.

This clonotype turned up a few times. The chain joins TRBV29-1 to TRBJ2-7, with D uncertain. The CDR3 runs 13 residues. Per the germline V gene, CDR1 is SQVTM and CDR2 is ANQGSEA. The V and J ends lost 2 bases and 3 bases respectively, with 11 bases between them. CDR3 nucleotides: TGCAGCGTTGAAATAGGATTCAACTACGAGCAGTACTTC. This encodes CSVEIGFNYEQYF.

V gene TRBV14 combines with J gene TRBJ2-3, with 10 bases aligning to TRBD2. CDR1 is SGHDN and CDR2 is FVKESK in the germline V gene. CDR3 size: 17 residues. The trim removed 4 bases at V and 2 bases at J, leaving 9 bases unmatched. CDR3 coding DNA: TGTGCCAGCAGCCTACTGGGACTAGCGAGGGTCACAGATACGCAGTATTTT. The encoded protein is CASSLLGLARVTDTQYF.

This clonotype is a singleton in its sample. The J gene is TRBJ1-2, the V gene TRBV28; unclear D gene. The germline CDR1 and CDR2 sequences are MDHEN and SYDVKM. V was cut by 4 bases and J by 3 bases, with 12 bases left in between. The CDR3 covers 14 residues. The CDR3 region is CASSSGRIDYGYTF. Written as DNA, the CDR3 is TGTGCCAGCAGTTCGGGGAGGATAGACTATGGCTACACCTTC.

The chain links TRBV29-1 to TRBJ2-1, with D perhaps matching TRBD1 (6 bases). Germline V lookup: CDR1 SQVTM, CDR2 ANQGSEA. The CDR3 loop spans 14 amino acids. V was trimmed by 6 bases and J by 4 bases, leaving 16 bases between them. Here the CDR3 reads CSVNGRQAYNEQFF. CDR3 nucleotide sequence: TGCAGCGTAAATGGTCGACAGGCGTACAATGAGCAGTTCTTC.

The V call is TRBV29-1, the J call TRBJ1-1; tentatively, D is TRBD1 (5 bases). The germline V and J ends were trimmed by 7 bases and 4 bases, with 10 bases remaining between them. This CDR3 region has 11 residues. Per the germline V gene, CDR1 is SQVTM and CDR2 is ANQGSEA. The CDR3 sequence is CSGGTGTEAFF. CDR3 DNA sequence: TGCAGCGGGGGGACCGGCACTGAAGCTTTCTTT.

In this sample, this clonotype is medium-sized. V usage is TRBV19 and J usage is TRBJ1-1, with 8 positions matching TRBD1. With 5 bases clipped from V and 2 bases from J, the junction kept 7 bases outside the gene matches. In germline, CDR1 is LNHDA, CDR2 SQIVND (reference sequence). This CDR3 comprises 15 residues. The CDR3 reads CASSETGTGNTEAFF. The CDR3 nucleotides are TGTGCCAGTAGTGAAACCGGGACAGGAAACACTGAAGCTTTCTTT.

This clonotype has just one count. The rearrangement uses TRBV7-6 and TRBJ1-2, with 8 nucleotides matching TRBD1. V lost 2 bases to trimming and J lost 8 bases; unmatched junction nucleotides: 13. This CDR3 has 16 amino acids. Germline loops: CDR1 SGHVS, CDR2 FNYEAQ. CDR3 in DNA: TGTGCCAGCAGCTTACGTGACAGGGGCTTTGGTGACGGCTACACCTTC. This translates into CASSLRDRGFGDGYTF.

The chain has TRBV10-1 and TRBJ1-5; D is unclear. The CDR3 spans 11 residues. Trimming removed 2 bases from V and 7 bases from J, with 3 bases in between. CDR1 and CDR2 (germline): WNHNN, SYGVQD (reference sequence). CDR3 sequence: CASSENQPQHF. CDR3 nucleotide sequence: TGCGCCAGCAGTGAGAACCAGCCCCAGCATTTT.

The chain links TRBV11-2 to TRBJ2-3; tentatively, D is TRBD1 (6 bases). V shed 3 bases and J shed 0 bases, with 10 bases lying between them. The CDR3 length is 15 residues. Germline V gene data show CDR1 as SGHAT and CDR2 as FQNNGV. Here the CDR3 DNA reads TGTGCCAGCAGCTTTGTGGGGGCAAGCACAGATACGCAGTATTTT. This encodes CASSFVGASTDTQYF.

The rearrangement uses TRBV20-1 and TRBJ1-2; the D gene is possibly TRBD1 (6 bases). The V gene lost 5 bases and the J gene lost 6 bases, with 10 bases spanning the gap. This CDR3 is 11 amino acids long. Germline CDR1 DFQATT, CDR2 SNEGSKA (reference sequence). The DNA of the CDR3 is TGCAGTGCTCACAGGGAAAATGGCTACACCTTC. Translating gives CSAHRENGYTF.

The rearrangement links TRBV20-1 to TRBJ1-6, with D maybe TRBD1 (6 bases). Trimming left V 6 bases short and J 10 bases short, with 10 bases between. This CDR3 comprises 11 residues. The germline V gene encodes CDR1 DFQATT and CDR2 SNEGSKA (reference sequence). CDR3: CSAQGGSPLHF. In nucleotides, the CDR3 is TGCAGTGCACAAGGGGGGTCACCCCTCCACTTT.

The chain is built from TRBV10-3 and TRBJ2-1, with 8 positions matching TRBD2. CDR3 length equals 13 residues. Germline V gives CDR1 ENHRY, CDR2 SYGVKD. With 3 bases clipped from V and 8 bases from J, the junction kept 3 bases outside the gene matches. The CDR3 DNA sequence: TGTGCCATCAGTGATCTAGCGGGCTATGAGCAGTTCTTC. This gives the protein CAISDLAGYEQFF.

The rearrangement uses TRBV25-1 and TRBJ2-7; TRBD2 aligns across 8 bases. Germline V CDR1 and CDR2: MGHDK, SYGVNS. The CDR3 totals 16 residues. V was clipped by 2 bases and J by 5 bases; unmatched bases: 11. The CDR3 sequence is CASSEGVRGGNDEQYF. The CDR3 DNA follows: TGTGCCAGCAGTGAAGGGGTTCGGGGGGGCAACGACGAGCAGTACTTC.

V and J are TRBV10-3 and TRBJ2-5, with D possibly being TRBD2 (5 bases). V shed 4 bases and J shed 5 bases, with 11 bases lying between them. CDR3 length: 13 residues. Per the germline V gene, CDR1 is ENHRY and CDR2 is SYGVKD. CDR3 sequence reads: CAISGGVGETQYF. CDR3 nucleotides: TGTGCCATCAGTGGGGGAGTAGGGGAGACCCAGTACTTC.

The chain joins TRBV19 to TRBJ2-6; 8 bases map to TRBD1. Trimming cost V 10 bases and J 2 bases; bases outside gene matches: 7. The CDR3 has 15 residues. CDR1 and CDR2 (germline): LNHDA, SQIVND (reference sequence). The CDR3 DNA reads TGTGCCAACGGGACAGGCCCAACTGGGGCCAACGTCCTGACTTTC. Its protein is CANGTGPTGANVLTF.

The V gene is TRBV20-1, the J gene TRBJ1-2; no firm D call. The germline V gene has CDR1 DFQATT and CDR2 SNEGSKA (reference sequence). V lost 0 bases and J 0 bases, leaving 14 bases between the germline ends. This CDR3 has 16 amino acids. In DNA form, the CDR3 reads TGCAGTGCTAGAGATGTAAAGGGCTACCCTAACTATGGCTACACCTTC. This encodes CSARDVKGYPNYGYTF.

CDR3 in amino acids: CASSDSRNSNQPQHF. CDR3 bases: TGTGCCAGCAGTGATTCCAGGAATAGCAATCAGCCCCAGCATTTT. The chain is built from TRBV2 and TRBJ1-5; D gene uncertain. V was clipped by 3 bases and J by 0 bases, with 9 bases between them. Germline V gene sequence: CDR1 SNHLY, CDR2 FYNNEI. The CDR3 contains 15 residues. The full variable domain, completed using reference TRBV2 and TRBJ1-5, is EPEVTQTPSHQVTQMGQEVILRCVPISNHLYFYWYRQILGQKVEFLVSFYNNEISEKSEIFDDQFSVERPDGSNFTLKIRSTKLEDSAMYFCASSDSRNSNQPQHFGDGTRLSIL.

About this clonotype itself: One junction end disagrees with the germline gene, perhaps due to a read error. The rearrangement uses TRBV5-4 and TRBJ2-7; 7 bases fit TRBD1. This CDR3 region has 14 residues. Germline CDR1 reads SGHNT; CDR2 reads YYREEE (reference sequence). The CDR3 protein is CARSLQTGLYEQYF. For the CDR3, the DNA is TGTGCCCGCAGCTTGCAGACAGGGCTCTACGAGCAGTACTTC.

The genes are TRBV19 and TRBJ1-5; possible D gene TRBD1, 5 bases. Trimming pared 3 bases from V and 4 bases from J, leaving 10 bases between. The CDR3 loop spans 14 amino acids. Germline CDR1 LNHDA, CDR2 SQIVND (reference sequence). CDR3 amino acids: CASSIGDGNQPQHF. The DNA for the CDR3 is TGTGCCAGTAGTATCGGGGACGGGAATCAGCCCCAGCATTTT.

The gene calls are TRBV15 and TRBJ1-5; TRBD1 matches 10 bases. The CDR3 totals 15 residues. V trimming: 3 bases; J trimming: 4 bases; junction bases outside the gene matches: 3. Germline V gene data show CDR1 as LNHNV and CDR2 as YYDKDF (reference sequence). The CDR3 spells CATSRDRGENQPQHF. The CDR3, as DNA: TGTGCCACCAGCAGGGACAGGGGGGAAAATCAGCCCCAGCATTTT.

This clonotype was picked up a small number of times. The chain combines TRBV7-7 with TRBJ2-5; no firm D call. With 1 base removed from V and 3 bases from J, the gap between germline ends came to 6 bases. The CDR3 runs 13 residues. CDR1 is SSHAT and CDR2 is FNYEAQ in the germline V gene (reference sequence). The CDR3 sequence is CASSLGWKETQYF. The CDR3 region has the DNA TGTGCCAGCAGCTTAGGCTGGAAAGAGACCCAGTACTTC.

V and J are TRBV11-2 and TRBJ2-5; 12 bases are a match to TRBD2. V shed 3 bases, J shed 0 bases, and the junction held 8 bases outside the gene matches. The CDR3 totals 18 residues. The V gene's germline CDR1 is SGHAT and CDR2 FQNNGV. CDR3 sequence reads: CASSLGLAGITYQETQYF. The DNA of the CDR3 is TGTGCCAGCAGCTTGGGACTAGCGGGCATCACCTACCAAGAGACCCAGTACTTC.

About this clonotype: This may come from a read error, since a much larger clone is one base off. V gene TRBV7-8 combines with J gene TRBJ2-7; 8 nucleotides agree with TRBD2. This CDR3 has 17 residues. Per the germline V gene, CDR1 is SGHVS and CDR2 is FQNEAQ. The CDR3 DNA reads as TGTGCCAGCAGCTTACGGTCAGCGGGGGACCTTTCCTACGGGCAGTACTTC. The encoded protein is CASSLRSAGDLSYGQYF.

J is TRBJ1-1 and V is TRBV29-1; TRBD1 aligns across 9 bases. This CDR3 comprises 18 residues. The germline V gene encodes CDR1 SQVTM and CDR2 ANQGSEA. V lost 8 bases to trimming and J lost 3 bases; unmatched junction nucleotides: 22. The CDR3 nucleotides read TGCAGCAGTTACCGTACAGGGGGCCAGGCCTTCGGTTACACTGAAGCTTTCTTT. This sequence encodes CSSYRTGGQAFGYTEAFF.

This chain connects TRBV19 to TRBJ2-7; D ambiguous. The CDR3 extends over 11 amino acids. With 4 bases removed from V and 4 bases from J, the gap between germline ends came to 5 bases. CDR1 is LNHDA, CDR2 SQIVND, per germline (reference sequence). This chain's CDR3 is CASSNGYEQYF. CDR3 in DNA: TGTGCCAGTAGTAATGGGTACGAGCAGTACTTC.

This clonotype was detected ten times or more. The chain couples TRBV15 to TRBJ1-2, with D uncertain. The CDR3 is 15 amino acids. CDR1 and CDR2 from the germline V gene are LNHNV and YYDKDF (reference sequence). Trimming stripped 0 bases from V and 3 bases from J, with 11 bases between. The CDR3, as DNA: TGTGCCACCAGCAGAGATCTAAGCACTTACTATGGCTACACCTTC. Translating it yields CATSRDLSTYYGYTF.

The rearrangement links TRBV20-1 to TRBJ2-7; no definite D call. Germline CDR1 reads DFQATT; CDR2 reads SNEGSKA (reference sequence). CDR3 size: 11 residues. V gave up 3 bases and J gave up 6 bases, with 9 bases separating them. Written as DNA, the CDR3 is TGCAGTGCTAGTGTCAGTTCCGAGCAGTACTTC. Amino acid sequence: CSASVSSEQYF.

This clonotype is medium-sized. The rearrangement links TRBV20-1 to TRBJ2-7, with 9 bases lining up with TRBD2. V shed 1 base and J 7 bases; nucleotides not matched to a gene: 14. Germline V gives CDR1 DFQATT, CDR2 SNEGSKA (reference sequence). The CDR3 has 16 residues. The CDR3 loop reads CSARGLAGTDNEEQYF. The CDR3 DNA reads TGCAGTGCTAGAGGTCTAGCGGGGACGGATAATGAGGAGCAGTACTTC.

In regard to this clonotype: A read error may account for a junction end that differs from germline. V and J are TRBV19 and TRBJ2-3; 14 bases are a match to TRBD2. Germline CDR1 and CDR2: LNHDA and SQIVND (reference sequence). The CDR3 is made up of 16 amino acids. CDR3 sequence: CASSRGTSGGTNAQYF. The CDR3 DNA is TGTGCCAGTAGTCGCGGGACTAGCGGGGGCACGAATGCGCAGTACTTT. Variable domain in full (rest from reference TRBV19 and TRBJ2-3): DGGITQSPKYLFRKEGQNVTLSCEQNLNHDAMYWYRQDPGQGLRLIYYSQIVNDFQKGDIAEGYSVSREKKESFPLTVTSAQKNPTAFYLCASSRGTSGGTNAQYFGPGTRLTVL.

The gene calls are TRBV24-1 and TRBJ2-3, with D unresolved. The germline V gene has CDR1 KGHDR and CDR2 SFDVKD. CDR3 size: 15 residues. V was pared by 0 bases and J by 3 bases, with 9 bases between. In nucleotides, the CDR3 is TGTGCCACCAGTGATTTGGGCCTCGGGACAGATACGCAGTATTTT. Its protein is CATSDLGLGTDTQYF.